This passage covers 24 T cell receptor beta chains from one sample sequenced in a study of identifying expanded T cells in peripheral blood. Method: immunoSEQ multiplex PCR; TCRdb's copy keeps in-frame clones and lacks some. Altogether about 94,000 clones are present, roughly 88% being singletons, with the ten largest covering 5.5% to 6%. Specimen: blood. The origin of the receptors is a person aged 18 to 75 in good health.

V usage is TRBV4-2 and J usage is TRBJ1-1, with D maybe TRBD1 (5 bases). Germline V lookup: CDR1 LGHNA, CDR2 YNFKEQ. The CDR3 covers 15 residues. V dropped 1 base and J dropped 1 base, with 10 bases sitting between them. The CDR3 here is CASSQGGVRNTEAFF. CDR3 sequence (DNA): TGTGCCAGCAGCCAAGGGGGGGTTCGGAACACTGAAGCTTTCTTT.

V gene TRBV2 combines with J gene TRBJ1-1; D might be TRBD1 (5 bases). Germline CDR1 SNHLY, CDR2 FYNNEI. V was cut by 6 bases and J by 0 bases, with 8 bases left in between. The CDR3 consists of 13 residues. In DNA form, the CDR3 reads TGTGCCAGCAGGCCACAGGTGAACACTGAAGCTTTCTTT. This codes for CASRPQVNTEAFF.

V is TRBV30 and J is TRBJ1-4; TRBD1 is a possible D gene (5 bases). Deletions cut 4 bases from V and 3 bases from J, with 9 bases between. The CDR3 is 13 amino acids. Germline V gene data show CDR1 as GTSNPN and CDR2 as SVGIG (reference sequence). The CDR3 DNA is TGTGCCTGGACGTGGGGCTCTAATGAAAAACTGTTTTTT. Amino acid sequence: CAWTWGSNEKLFF.

V usage is TRBV4-2 and J usage is TRBJ2-1; D gene unclear. V lost 0 bases and J 6 bases, leaving 6 bases between the germline ends. The CDR3 consists of 13 residues. CDR1 LGHNA and CDR2 YNFKEQ come from the germline V gene. The CDR3 loop is CASSQDYRNEQFF. The DNA for the CDR3 is TGTGCCAGCAGCCAAGACTATCGCAATGAGCAGTTCTTC.

This clone has just one count. The V gene is TRBV7-8, the J gene TRBJ1-3, with D hard to call. The V gene's germline CDR1 is SGHVS and CDR2 FQNEAQ. This CDR3 has 18 amino acids. With 0 bases removed from V and 0 bases from J, the gap between germline ends came to 15 bases. The DNA of the CDR3 is TGTGCCAGCAGCTTAGCCCCCCCGTCTACCCACTCTGGAAACACCATATATTTT. Protein: CASSLAPPSTHSGNTIYF.

As to this clone: In the same sample, other DNA sequences code for this CDR3. This chain uses TRBV11-2 with TRBJ2-7; D is undetermined. V shed 4 bases and J shed 3 bases, with 4 bases lying between them. Germline V gene sequence: CDR1 SGHAT, CDR2 FQNNGV. This CDR3 is 11 amino acids long. CDR3 in amino acids: CASSSHYEQYF. The CDR3 region has the DNA TGTGCCAGCAGCTCACACTACGAGCAGTACTTC.

The V gene is TRBV4-1, the J gene TRBJ2-6; D unclear. The CDR3 consists of 16 residues. Trimming cost V 4 bases and J 4 bases, with 14 bases left between them. Germline CDR1 reads MGHRA; CDR2 reads YSYEKL. The CDR3 spells CASSPLGLEGANVLTF. CDR3 nucleotides: TGCGCCAGCAGCCCCCTCGGGTTAGAGGGGGCCAACGTCCTGACTTTC.

The chain links TRBV18 to TRBJ2-7, with TRBD2 matching 10 bases. There are 14 residues in the CDR3. Germline V gene data show CDR1 as KGHSH and CDR2 as LQKENI. The V gene end was trimmed by 4 bases and the J gene end by 3 bases; junction bases not matched to a gene: 3. The CDR3 here is CASSQASGGYEQYF. The CDR3 bases are TGTGCCAGCTCACAGGCTAGCGGGGGCTACGAGCAGTACTTC.

V gene TRBV19 combines with J gene TRBJ1-5; D is unresolved. V gave up 5 bases and J gave up 3 bases, with 8 bases separating them. The CDR3 has 13 amino acids. Germline assignment: CDR1 LNHDA and CDR2 SQIVND (reference sequence). CDR3 in DNA: TGTGCCAGTAGTGGGGAGGTCAATCAGCCCCAGCATTTT. It yields the protein CASSGEVNQPQHF.

The chain couples TRBV29-1 to TRBJ2-7; TRBD2 matches 7 bases. Per germline, CDR1 SQVTM and CDR2 ANQGSEA. Unmatched junction bases numbered 7, after V lost 5 bases and J lost 0 bases. The CDR3 extends over 14 amino acids. For the CDR3, the DNA is TGCAGCGTTACCGAGCGGGGACTCTCCTACGAGCAGTACTTC. Its translation is CSVTERGLSYEQYF.

The chain couples TRBV2 to TRBJ2-3; D unclear. Germline assignment: CDR1 SNHLY and CDR2 FYNNEI. Deletions cut 5 bases from V and 3 bases from J, with 18 bases between. The CDR3 totals 16 residues. CDR3 sequence reads: CASSMEQLLNTDTQYF. The CDR3 nucleotides read TGTGCCAGCAGTATGGAACAGCTTTTGAATACAGATACGCAGTATTTT.

This chain links TRBV19 with TRBJ1-2; possible D gene TRBD1, 6 bases. The V gene's germline CDR1 is LNHDA and CDR2 SQIVND (reference sequence). The V end was cut by 1 base, the J end by 6 bases, with 18 bases between. The CDR3 spans 16 residues. The CDR3 DNA reads as TGTGCCAGTAGTATAGGTGGACAGAGAAGTTTGAATGGCTACACCTTC. Translation: CASSIGGQRSLNGYTF.

This clone was observed a single time. J is TRBJ1-2 and V is TRBV25-1; D perhaps matches TRBD1 (5 bases). From germline, CDR1 is MGHDK and CDR2 SYGVNS. The CDR3 runs to 13 residues. Deletions cut 5 bases from V and 7 bases from J, with 14 bases between. This CDR3 reads CASSTQGSSGYTF. CDR3 DNA sequence: TGTGCCAGCAGTACTCAGGGCTCCAGTGGCTACACCTTC.

The chain has TRBV29-1 and TRBJ2-7, with TRBD1 as a possible D gene (6 bases). The V and J ends lost 6 bases and 4 bases respectively, with 10 bases between them. The CDR3 consists of 11 residues. Germline CDR1 reads SQVTM; CDR2 reads ANQGSEA. This chain's CDR3 is CSVDTGYEQYF. Written as DNA, the CDR3 is TGCAGCGTGGATACAGGGTACGAGCAGTACTTC.

This rearrangement joins TRBV27 to TRBJ2-6, with D perhaps assigned TRBD1 or TRBD2 (5 bases each). The CDR3 is 17 amino acids. The V end lost 1 base, the J end lost 0 bases, and 10 bases lay between the germline ends. Germline CDR1 MNHEY, CDR2 SMNVEV (reference sequence). The CDR3 here is CASSLLAGTSGANVLTF. The CDR3, as DNA: TGTGCCAGCAGTTTATTGGCAGGGACCTCTGGGGCCAACGTCCTGACTTTC.

The chain recombines TRBV7-6 with TRBJ2-4, with D perhaps TRBD1 (5 bases). The V and J ends lost 5 bases and 7 bases respectively, with 15 bases between them. The length of the CDR3 is 14 residues. Germline CDR1 is SGHVS and CDR2 is FNYEAQ. DNA for the CDR3: TGTGCCAGCAGCCCCAGACCCGACAGTAACATTCAGTACTTC. This codes for CASSPRPDSNIQYF. The variable domain in full, completed from reference TRBV7-6 and TRBJ2-4, reads GAGVSQSPRYKVTKRGQDVALRCDPISGHVSLYWYRQALGQGPEFLTYFNYEAQQDKSGLPNDRFSAERPEGSISTLTIQRTEQRDSAMYRCASSPRPDSNIQYFGAGTRLSVL.

The chain uses TRBV5-1 and TRBJ2-1; 7 bases line up with TRBD2. Germline loops: CDR1 SGHRS, CDR2 YFSETQ. V shed 0 bases and J 6 bases; nucleotides not matched to a gene: 6. The length of the CDR3 is 15 residues. CDR3 region: CASSLVGGLVNEQFF. The CDR3 DNA follows: TGCGCCAGCAGCTTGGTTGGTGGACTAGTCAATGAGCAGTTCTTC.

V usage is TRBV29-1 and J usage is TRBJ1-2; D is unresolved. The CDR3 spans 14 residues. Germline V gene data show CDR1 as SQVTM and CDR2 as ANQGSEA. Trimming took 0 bases from V and 6 from J, leaving 14 bases between them. In nucleotides, the CDR3 is TGCAGCGTTGAAGATCCTAGGGTAGAACATGGCTACACCTTC. This translates into CSVEDPRVEHGYTF.

The gene calls are TRBV6-6 and TRBJ1-5; tentatively, D is TRBD1 (6 bases). From germline, CDR1 is MNHNY and CDR2 SVGAGI (reference sequence). V was cut by 4 bases and J by 0 bases, with 13 bases left in between. This CDR3 is built from 16 residues. CDR3 DNA: TGTGCCAGCAGTTCCGTACAGGGAATTAGCAATCAGCCCCAGCATTTT. Translation: CASSSVQGISNQPQHF.

This clone was seen only once. The chain employs TRBV10-2 and TRBJ1-6; the D gene is possibly TRBD1 (5 bases). The CDR3 runs to 13 residues. Germline CDR1 reads WSHSY; CDR2 reads SAAADI. V dropped 8 bases and J dropped 7 bases, with 12 bases sitting between them. The CDR3 sequence: CASLRDLNSPLHF. In DNA form, the CDR3 reads TGCGCCAGCCTCCGGGACTTAAATTCACCCCTCCACTTT.

The chain employs TRBV7-9 and TRBJ1-4; D remains ambiguous. V was shortened by 3 bases and J by 4 bases, with 12 bases between the two germline ends. Germline CDR1 SEHNR, CDR2 FQNEAQ (reference sequence). The CDR3 has 15 amino acids. The CDR3 loop is CASSFYVGINEKLFF. As DNA, the CDR3 is TGTGCCAGCAGCTTTTATGTCGGGATTAATGAAAAACTGTTTTTT.

The rearrangement joins TRBV4-2 to TRBJ2-5; 7 bases are a match to TRBD2. The CDR3 runs to 17 residues. Losses at the gene ends were 4 bases for V and 5 bases for J; bases not matched to a gene: 16. Per the germline V gene, CDR1 is LGHNA and CDR2 is YNFKEQ. The CDR3 sequence: CASSLPGGRDSGETQYF. CDR3 bases: TGTGCCAGCAGCCTCCCGGGGGGACGGGACTCAGGGGAGACCCAGTACTTC.

The chain is built from TRBV10-2 and TRBJ1-6, with 9 bases that match TRBD1. In germline, CDR1 is WSHSY, CDR2 SAAADI. V shed 9 bases and J 6 bases; nucleotides not matched to a gene: 6. The CDR3 length is 14 residues. CDR3 residues: CASGQGRFNSPLHF. The DNA for the CDR3 is TGCGCCAGTGGACAGGGGAGGTTTAATTCACCCCTCCACTTT.

The CDR3 region is CASSVAPWTSGDYNEQFF. CDR3 coding DNA: TGTGCCAGCAGCGTAGCGCCCTGGACTAGCGGAGATTACAATGAGCAGTTCTTC. The genes are TRBV9 and TRBJ2-1, with 10 bases that match TRBD2. The CDR3 has 18 amino acids. Trimming took 0 bases from V and 4 from J; bases not matched to a gene: 10. The germline V gene has CDR1 SGDLS and CDR2 YYNGEE. The full variable domain, rest sourced from reference TRBV9 and TRBJ2-1, is DSGVTQTPKHLITATGQRVTLRCSPRSGDLSVYWYQQSLDQGLQFLIQYYNGEERAKGNILERFSAQQFPDLHSELNLSSLELGDSALYFCASSVAPWTSGDYNEQFFGPGTRLTVL.